The source of this T cell receptor (beta chain) is a study of OX40 agonist ivuxolimab in advanced cancers. The assay was immunoSEQ multiplex PCR, and TCRdb's table has in-frame clones only and misses some. The sample holds fewer than 80,000 clones, 85% seen once. A remark on this clone: An end of the junction does not agree with germline; a read error may underlie this.

Germline V CDR1 and CDR2: ENHRY, SYGVKD. The CDR3 contains 16 residues. This TCR was recovered from an adult with an advanced solid tumor such as melanoma, head and neck, liver or kidney cancer. This specimen was CD4+ or CD8+ T cells sorted from blood, taken in a trial of the OX40 agonist ivuxolimab. The rearrangement uses TRBV10-3 and TRBJ2-7; possible D gene TRBD1, 5 bases. The CDR3 is CASSYSTTGASYEQYF. In DNA, the CDR3 is TGTGCCAGCAGTTACTCGACCACAGGCGCCTCCTACGAGCAGTACTTC.